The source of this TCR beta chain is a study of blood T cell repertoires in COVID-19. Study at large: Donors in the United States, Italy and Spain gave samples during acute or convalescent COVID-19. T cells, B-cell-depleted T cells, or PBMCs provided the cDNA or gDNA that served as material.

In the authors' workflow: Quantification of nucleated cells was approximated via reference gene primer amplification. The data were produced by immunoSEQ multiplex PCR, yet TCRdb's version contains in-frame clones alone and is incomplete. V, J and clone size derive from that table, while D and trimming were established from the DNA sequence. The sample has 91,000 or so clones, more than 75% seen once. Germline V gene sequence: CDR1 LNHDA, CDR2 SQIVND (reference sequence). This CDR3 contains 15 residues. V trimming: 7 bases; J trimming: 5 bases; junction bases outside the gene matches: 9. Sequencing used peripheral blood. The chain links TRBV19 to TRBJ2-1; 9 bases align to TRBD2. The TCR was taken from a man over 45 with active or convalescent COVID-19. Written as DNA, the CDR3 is TGTGCCAGTACCTCGGGCGGGGGGGCGCACAATGAGCAGTTCTTC. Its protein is CASTSGGGAHNEQFF.